This T cell receptor beta chain came from a study of cytomegalovirus exposure and HLA in healthy donors. Trimming removed 2 bases from V and 4 bases from J, with 3 bases in between. Per the germline V gene, CDR1 is SGHAT and CDR2 is FQNNGV. This CDR3 has 13 residues. Primers for the PCR totalled 60 Vbeta and 13 Jbeta. Sequencing was performed with immunoSEQ multiplex PCR; in TCRdb, only in-frame clones are kept and a portion is missing. The sample shows fewer than 110,000 clones, roughly 80% of them seen only once. Details on this clone: Its antigen is not known.

General study points: TCR beta chain V- and J-gene trimming was linked, in a later analysis, to a missense variant in DCLRE1C.

This receptor was obtained from a man aged 25-45 years in good health and CMV-seropositive. The sequenced material came from PBMCs. The chain combines TRBV11-2 with TRBJ1-6; D gene uncertain. The CDR3 sequence: CASSLQYNSPLHF. The DNA for the CDR3 is TGTGCCAGCAGCTTACAGTATAATTCACCCCTCCACTTT.